This TCR beta chain was retrieved from a study of beta chain features in type 1 diabetes. Whole-study context: Age, gender, cell numbers and subset yield matched between patients and controls.

General study points: Amplification by PCR could prefer shorter templates, with the same effect in patients and controls.

TCRB transcripts that were expressed got sequenced, as all of the isolated RNA had been reverse transcribed. TCRdb keeps only in-frame clones here, not all; method: immunoSEQ multiplex PCR. Among nearly 250,000 clones, about 71% were seen once, and the ten largest hold around 0.05%. A remark on this clone: Antigen: not known.

This CDR3 region has 16 residues. Trimming at V came to 1 base and at J to 4 bases, leaving 7 bases not matched to a gene. CDR1 and CDR2 (germline): SGHTA, FQGNSA. The clonotype originates from a man between 25 and 39 years old in good health. The sequenced sample consisted of naive CD4+ T cells from blood. This chain joins TRBV7-2 and TRBJ2-5; 9 bases line up with TRBD1. CDR3 sequence reads: CASSLVGTGFGETQYF. The CDR3 nucleotides read TGTGCCAGCAGCTTAGTGGGGACAGGGTTCGGAGAGACCCAGTACTTC. The full variable domain, rest sourced from reference TRBV7-2 and TRBJ2-5, is GAGVSQSPSNKVTEKGKDVELRCDPISGHTALYWYRQSLGQGLEFLIYFQGNSAPDKSGLPSDRFSAERTGGSVSTLTIQRTQQEDSAVYLCASSLVGTGFGETQYFGPGTRLLVL.